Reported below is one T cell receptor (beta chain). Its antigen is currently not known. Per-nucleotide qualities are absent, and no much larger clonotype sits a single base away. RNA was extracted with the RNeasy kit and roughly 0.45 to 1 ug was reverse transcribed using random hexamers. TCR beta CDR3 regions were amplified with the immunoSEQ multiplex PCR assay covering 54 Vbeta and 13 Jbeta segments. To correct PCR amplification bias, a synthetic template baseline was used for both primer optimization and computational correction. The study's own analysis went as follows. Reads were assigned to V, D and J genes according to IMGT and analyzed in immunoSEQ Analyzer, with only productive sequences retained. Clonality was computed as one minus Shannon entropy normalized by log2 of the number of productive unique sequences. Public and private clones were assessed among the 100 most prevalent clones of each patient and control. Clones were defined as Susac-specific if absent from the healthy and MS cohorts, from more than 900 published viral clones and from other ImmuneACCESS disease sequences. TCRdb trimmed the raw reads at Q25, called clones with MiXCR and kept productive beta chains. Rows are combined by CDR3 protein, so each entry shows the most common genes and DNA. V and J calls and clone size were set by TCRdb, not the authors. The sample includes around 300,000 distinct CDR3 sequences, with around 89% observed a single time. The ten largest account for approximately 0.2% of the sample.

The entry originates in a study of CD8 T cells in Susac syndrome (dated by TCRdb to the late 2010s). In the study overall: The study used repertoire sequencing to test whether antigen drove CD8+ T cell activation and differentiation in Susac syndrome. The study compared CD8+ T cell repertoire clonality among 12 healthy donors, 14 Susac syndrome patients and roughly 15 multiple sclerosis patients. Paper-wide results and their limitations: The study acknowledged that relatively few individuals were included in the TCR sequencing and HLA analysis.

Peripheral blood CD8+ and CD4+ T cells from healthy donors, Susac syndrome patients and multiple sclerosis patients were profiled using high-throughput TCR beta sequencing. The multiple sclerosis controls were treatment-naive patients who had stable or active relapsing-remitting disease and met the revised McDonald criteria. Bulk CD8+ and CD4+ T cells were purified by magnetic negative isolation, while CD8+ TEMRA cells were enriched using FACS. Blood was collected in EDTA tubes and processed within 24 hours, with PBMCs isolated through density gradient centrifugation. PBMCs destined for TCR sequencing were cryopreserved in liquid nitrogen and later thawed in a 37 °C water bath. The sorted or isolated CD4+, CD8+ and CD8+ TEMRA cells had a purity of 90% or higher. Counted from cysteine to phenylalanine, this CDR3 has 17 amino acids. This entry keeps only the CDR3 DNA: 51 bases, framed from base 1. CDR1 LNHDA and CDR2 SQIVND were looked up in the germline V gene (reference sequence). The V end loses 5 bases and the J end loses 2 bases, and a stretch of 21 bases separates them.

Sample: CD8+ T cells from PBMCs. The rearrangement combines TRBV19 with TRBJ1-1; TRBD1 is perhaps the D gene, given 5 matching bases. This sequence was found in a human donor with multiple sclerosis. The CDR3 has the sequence CASSPRLGTDLNTEAFF. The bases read TGTGCCAGTAGTCCCAGACTCGGGACCGACCTCAACACTGAAGCTTTCTTT.